This TCR beta chain was profiled in a study of siplizumab effects on memory and regulatory T cells. Notes on the study in general: Poor capture below about 10^-5 frequency left most alloreactive clones unmapped to unstimulated subsets.

Note on this clone: Antigen unknown.

Cocultured for over five days at 37°C were the mixed lymphocyte reaction cells. Stimulator PBMCs labelled with Violet Dye were mixed 1:1 with responder PBMCs labelled with CFSE. Per-sample assaying covered 10^5 or so TCR templates. Clones were sequenced by immunoSEQ multiplex PCR, and TCRdb holds only the in-frame ones, with some missing. The sample shows almost 15,000 clones, approximately 45% of them seen only once. CDR1 SGHTA and CDR2 FQGTGA come from the germline V gene. This CDR3 comprises 14 residues. V dropped 5 bases and J dropped 2; count of bases not matched to a gene: 5. Sequenced material: CFSE-low (dividing) CD4+ T cells sorted from an allogeneic mixed lymphocyte reaction. This TCR derives from a human donor in good health; the cells came from an allogeneic mixed lymphocyte reaction. Some clones in this sample may be carry-over from other donors' samples. The genes are TRBV7-3 and TRBJ2-7; 8 nucleotides match TRBD1. The CDR3, as DNA: TGTGCCAGCAGCCAGACAGGGGTAGCCTACGAGCAGTACTTC. Amino acid sequence: CASSQTGVAYEQYF. The full variable domain, its missing parts supplied by reference TRBV7-3 and TRBJ2-7, is GAGVSQTPSNKVTEKGKYVELRCDPISGHTALYWYRQSLGQGPEFLIYFQGTGAADDSGLPNDRFFAVRPEGSVSTLKIQRTERGDSAVYLCASSQTGVAYEQYFGPGTRLTVT.